Listed here are 5 T cell receptor beta chains from one sample, sequenced in a study of T cells in localized non-small cell lung cancer. Data came from immunoSEQ multiplex PCR; TCRdb stores just in-frame clones and leaves some out. The repertoire includes some 7,000 clones, roughly 24% of them detected once, and 3.6% sits in the top ten. The sample was lung tumor tissue, taken before any cancer treatment. These receptors were taken from a man aged 35 to 69 with stage III squamous cell lung carcinoma.

This chain connects TRBV19 to TRBJ1-1, with TRBD1 matching over 8 bases. The CDR3 is 15 residues long. Trimming removed 5 bases from V and 4 bases from J; junction bases left unmatched: 9. CDR1 and CDR2 (germline): LNHDA, SQIVND (reference sequence). CDR3 nucleotides: TGTGCCAGTAGTGTTTACAGGGGGATACGCACTGAAGCTTTCTTT. Its translation is CASSVYRGIRTEAFF.

This clone has only a few counts. For the CDR3, the DNA is TGTGCCAGCAGCTCTCGGACAGGGACAAATGAAAAACTGTTTTTT. This sequence encodes CASSSRTGTNEKLFF. The rearrangement links TRBV11-3 to TRBJ1-4, with TRBD1 matching 8 bases. V was pared by 4 bases and J by 5 bases, with 6 bases of the junction left unmatched. This CDR3 region has 15 residues. Germline assignment: CDR1 SGHNT and CDR2 YENEEA.

This clone has only a few counts. This chain uses TRBV11-3 with TRBJ2-5, with D perhaps TRBD1 (5 bases). The CDR3 covers 14 residues. CDR1 is SGHNT, CDR2 YENEEA, per germline. The V gene lost 5 bases and the J gene lost 0 bases, with 10 bases spanning the gap. CDR3 protein: CASSQGLYQETQYF. For the CDR3, the DNA is TGTGCCAGCAGCCAGGGCCTGTACCAAGAGACCCAGTACTTC.

This clone was seen a few times. CDR3 nucleotides: TGTGCCAGCAGTGAGCCGGGACAGGGTTTGGGCACTGAAGCTTTCTTT. As protein: CASSEPGQGLGTEAFF. The chain recombines TRBV6-8 with TRBJ1-1; the match to TRBD1 covers 9 bases. Germline V lookup: CDR1 MNHGY, CDR2 SAAAGT. The CDR3 runs 16 residues. Trimming took 5 bases from V and 4 from J; bases not matched to a gene: 11.

The chain joins TRBV8-2 to TRBJ2-7. TRBV8-2 is tagged as a pseudogene. The CDR3 has 14 residues. CDR3 DNA sequence: TGTGCCAGTAGGCCGATCCCGGCATCATACGAGCAGTACTTC. As protein: CASRPIPASYEQYF.